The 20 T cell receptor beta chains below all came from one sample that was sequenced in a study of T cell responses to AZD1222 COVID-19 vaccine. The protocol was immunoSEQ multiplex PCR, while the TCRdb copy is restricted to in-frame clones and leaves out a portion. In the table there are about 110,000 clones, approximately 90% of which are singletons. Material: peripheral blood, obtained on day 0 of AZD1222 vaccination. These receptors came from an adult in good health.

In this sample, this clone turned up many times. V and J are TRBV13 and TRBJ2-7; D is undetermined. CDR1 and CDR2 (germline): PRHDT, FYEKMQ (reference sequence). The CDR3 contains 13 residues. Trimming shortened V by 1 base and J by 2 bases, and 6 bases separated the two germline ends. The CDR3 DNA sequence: TGTGCCAGCAGCTTAGCGCTAACCTACGAGCAGTACTTC. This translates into CASSLALTYEQYF.

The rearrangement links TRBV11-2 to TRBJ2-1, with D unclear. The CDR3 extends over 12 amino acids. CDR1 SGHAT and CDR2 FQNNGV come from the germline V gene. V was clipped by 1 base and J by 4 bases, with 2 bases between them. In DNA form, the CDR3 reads TGTGCCAGCAGCTTAGGGTACAATGAGCAGTTCTTC. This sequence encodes CASSLGYNEQFF.

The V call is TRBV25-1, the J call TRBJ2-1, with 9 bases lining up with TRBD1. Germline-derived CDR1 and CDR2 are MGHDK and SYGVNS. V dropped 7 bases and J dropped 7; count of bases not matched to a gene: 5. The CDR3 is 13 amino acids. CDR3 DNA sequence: TGTGCCAGCAAAGGGACAGGGCCAAATGAGCAGTTCTTC. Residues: CASKGTGPNEQFF.

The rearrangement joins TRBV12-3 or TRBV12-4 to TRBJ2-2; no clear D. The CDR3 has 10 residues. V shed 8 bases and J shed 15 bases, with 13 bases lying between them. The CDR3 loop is CASGLPVLFF. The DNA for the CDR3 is TGTGCCAGCGGGCTCCCCGTGTTGTTTTTT.

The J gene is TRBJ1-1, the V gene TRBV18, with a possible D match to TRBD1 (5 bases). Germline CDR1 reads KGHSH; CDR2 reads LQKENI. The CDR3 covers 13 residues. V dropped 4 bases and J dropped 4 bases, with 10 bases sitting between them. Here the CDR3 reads CASSLRDGTEAFF. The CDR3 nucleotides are TGTGCCAGCTCACTACGGGACGGCACTGAAGCTTTCTTT.

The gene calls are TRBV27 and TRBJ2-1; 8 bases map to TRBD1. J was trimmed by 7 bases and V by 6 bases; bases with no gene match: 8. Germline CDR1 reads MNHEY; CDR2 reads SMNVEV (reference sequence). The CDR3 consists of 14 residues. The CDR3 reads CASSPRTGRNEQFF. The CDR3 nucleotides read TGTGCCAGCAGCCCTAGGACAGGGCGGAATGAGCAGTTCTTC.

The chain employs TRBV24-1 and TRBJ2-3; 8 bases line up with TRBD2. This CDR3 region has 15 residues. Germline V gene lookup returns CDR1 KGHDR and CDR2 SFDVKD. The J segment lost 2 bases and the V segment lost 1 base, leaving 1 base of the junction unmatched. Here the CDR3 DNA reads TGTGCCACCAGTGATTTTAGCGGGGCCACAGATACGCAGTATTTT. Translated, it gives CATSDFSGATDTQYF.

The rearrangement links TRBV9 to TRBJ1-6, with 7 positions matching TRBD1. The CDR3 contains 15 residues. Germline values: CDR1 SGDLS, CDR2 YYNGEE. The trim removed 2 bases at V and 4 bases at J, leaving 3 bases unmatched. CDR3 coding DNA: TGTGCCAGCAGCGTTACGGGACAGTATAATTCACCCCTCCACTTT. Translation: CASSVTGQYNSPLHF.

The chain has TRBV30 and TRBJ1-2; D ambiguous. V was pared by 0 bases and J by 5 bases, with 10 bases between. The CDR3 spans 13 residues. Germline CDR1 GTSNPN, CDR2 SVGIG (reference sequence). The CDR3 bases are TGTGCCTGGAGTGTAAGGCGGTTATATGGCTACACCTTC. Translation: CAWSVRRLYGYTF.

Here the CDR3 DNA reads TGTGCCATCAGTGAGTCGAAATCCTACTATGGCTACACCTTC. Translated: CAISESKSYYGYTF. The chain has TRBV10-3 and TRBJ1-2; D is undetermined. This CDR3 is built from 14 residues. CDR1 is ENHRY, CDR2 SYGVKD, per germline. Trimming cost V 0 bases and J 3 bases, with 8 bases left between them.

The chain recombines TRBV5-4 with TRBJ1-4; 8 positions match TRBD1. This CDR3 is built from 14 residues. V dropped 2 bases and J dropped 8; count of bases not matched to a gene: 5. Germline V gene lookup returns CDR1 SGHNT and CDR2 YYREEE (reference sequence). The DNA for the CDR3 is TGTGCCAGCAGCTTTGACAGGGGACACGAAAAACTGTTTTTT. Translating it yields CASSFDRGHEKLFF.

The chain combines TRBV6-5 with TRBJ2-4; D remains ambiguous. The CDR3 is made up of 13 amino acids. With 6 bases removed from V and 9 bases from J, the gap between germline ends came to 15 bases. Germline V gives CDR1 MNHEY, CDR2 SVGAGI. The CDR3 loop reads CASSPTGPVIQYF. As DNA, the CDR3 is TGTGCCAGCAGCCCCACCGGACCTGTCATTCAGTACTTC.

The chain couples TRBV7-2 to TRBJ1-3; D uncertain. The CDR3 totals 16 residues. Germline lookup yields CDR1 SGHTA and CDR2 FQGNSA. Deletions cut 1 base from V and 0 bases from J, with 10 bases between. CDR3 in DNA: TGTGCCAGCAGCTTAGATCTGGCTTACTCTGGAAACACCATATATTTT. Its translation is CASSLDLAYSGNTIYF.

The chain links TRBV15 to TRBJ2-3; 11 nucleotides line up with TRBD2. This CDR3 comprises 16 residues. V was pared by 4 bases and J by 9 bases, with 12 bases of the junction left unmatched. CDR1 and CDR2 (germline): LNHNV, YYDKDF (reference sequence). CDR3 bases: TGTGCCACCAGCAAGGGACTAGCGGACCTCATGGGGACGCAGTATTTT. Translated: CATSKGLADLMGTQYF. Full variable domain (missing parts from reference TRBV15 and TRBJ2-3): DAMVIQNPRYQVTQFGKPVTLSCSQTLNHNVMYWYQQKSSQAPKLLFHYYDKDFNNEADTPDNFQSRRPNTSFCFLDIRSPGLGDTAMYLCATSKGLADLMGTQYFGPGTRLTVL.

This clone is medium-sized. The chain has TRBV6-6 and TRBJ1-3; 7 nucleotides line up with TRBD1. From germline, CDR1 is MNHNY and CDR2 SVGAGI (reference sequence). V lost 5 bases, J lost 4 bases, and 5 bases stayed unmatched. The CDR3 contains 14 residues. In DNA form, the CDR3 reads TGTGCCAGCAGTAATCCGGGACAGGGAAACACCATATATTTT. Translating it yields CASSNPGQGNTIYF.

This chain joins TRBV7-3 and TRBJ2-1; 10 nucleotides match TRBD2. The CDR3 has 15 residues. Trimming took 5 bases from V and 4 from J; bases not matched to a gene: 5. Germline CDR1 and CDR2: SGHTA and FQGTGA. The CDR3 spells CASSPLAGAYNEQFF. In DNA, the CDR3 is TGTGCCAGCAGCCCCCTAGCGGGGGCTTACAATGAGCAGTTCTTC.

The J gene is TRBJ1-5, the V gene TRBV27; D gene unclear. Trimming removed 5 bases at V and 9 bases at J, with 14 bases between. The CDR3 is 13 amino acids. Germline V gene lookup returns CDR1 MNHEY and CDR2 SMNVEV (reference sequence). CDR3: CASSTRALGPQHF. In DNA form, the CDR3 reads TGTGCCAGCAGTACGAGGGCCCTTGGGCCCCAGCATTTT.

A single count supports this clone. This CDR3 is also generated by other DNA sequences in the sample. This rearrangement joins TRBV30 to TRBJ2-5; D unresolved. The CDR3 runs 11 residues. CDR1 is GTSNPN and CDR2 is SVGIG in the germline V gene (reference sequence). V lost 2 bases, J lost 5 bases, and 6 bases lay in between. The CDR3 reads CAWSLSETQYF. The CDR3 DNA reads TGTGCCTGGAGTTTATCTGAGACCCAGTACTTC.

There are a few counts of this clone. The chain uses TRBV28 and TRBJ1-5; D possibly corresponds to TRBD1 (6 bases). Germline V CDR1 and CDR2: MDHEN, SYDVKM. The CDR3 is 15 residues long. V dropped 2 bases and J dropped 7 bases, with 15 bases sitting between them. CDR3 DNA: TGTGCCAGCAGTTTAACCACAGGGTTGGAGCAGCCCCAGCATTTT. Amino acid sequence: CASSLTTGLEQPQHF.

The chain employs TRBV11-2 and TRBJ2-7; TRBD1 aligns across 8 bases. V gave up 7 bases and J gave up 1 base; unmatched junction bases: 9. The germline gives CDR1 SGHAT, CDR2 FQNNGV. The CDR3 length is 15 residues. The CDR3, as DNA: TGTGCCAGCACCCTCGACAGGGGAGGTTCCTACGAGCAGTACTTC. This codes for CASTLDRGGSYEQYF.